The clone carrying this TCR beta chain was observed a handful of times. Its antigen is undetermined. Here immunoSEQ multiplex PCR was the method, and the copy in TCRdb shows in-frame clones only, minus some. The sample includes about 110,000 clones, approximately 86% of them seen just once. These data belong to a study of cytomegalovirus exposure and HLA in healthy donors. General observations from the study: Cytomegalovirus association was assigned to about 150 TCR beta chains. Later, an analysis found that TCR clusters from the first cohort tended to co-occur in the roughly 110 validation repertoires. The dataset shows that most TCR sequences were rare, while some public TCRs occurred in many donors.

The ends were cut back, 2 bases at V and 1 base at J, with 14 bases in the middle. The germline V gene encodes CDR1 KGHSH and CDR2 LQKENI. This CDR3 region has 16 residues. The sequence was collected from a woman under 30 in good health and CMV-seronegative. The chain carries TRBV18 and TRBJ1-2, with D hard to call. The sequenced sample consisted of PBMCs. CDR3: CASSPSQVPGNYGYTF. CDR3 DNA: TGTGCCAGCTCACCAAGCCAAGTTCCTGGTAACTATGGCTACACCTTC. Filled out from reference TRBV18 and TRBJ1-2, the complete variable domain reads NAGVMQNPRHLVRRRGQEARLRCSPMKGHSHVYWYRQLPEEGLKFMVYLQKENIIDESGMPKERFSAEFPKEGPSILRIQQVVRGDSAAYFCASSPSQVPGNYGYTFGSGTRLTVV.